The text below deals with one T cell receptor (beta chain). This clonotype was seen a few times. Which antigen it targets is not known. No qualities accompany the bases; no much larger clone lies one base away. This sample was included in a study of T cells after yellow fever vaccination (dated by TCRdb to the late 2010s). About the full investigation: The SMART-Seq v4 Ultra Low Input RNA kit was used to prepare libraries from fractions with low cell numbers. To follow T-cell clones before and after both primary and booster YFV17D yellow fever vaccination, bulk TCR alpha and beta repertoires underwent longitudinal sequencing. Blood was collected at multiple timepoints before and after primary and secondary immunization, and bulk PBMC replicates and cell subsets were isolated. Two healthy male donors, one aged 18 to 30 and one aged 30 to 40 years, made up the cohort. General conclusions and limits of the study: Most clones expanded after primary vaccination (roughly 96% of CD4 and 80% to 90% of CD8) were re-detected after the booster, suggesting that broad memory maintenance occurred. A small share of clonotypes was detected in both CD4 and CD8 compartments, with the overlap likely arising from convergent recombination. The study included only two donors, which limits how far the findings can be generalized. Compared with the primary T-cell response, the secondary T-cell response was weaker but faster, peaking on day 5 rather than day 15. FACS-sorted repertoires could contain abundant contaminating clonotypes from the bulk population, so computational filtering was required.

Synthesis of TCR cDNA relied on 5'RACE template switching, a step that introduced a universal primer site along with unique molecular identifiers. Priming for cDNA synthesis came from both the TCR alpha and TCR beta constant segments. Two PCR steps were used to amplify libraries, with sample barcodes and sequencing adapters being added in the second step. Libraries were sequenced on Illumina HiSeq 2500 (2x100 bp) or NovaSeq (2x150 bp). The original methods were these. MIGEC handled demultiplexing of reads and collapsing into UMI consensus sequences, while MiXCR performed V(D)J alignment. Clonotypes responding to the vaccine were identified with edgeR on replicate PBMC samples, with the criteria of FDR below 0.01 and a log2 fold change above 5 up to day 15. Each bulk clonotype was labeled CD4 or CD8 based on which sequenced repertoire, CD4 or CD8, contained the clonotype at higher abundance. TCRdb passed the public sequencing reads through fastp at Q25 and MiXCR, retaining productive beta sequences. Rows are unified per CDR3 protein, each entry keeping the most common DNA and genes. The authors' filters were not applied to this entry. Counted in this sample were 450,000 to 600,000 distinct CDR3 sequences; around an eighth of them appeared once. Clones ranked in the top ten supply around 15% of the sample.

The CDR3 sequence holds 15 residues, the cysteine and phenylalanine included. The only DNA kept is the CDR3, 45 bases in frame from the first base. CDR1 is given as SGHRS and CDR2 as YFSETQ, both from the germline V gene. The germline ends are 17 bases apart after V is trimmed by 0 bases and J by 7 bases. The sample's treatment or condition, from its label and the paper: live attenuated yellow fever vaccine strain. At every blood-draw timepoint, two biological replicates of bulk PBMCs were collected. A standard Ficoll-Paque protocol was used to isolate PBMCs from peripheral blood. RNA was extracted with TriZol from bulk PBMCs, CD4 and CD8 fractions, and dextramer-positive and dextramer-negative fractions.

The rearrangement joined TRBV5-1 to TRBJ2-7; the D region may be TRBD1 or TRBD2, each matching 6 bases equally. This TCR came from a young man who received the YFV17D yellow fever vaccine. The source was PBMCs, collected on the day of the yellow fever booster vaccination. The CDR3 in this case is CASSLAGGGSGEQYF. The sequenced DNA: TGCGCCAGCAGCTTGGCCGGAGGGGGGTCGGGAGAGCAGTACTTC.